The 3 T cell receptor beta chains below all came from one sample that was sequenced in a study of blood T cell repertoires in COVID-19. Here immunoSEQ multiplex PCR was the method, and the copy in TCRdb shows in-frame clones only, minus some. This sample has about 240,000 clones; around 84% occur once, and the top ten carry roughly 3.2%. The specimen was peripheral blood. Every receptor here comes from a woman under 30 with acute or convalescent COVID-19.

The chain couples TRBV14 to TRBJ2-2, with TRBD2 matching over 14 bases. The CDR3 runs to 19 residues. Losses at the gene ends were 0 bases for V and 5 bases for J; bases not matched to a gene: 8. CDR1 SGHDN and CDR2 FVKESK come from the germline V gene. The CDR3 DNA sequence: TGTGCCAGCAGCCAAGAAAGGGGACTAGCGGGAGTTAAAACCGGGGAGCTGTTTTTT. As protein: CASSQERGLAGVKTGELFF.

The rearrangement links TRBV2 to TRBJ2-2; D is unclear. CDR1 is SNHLY, CDR2 FYNNEI, per germline. The germline V and J ends were trimmed by 6 bases and 0 bases, with 11 bases remaining between them. The length of the CDR3 is 15 residues. CDR3 DNA sequence: TGTGCCAGCAGCCCCGGTCTAGCGAACACCGGGGAGCTGTTTTTT. Translating it yields CASSPGLANTGELFF.

The chain has TRBV11-2 and TRBJ2-1, with D possibly matching TRBD2 (5 bases). With 5 bases removed from V and 8 bases from J, the gap between germline ends came to 13 bases. Germline V lookup: CDR1 SGHAT, CDR2 FQNNGV. The CDR3 spans 13 residues. The CDR3 coding sequence is TGTGCCAGCAGCCCGAGAACTAGAGATGAGCAGTTCTTC. It translates to CASSPRTRDEQFF.